This record looks at one T cell receptor beta chain sequence and its context. Its antigen is currently unknown. The data were taken from a study of T cell responses to AZD1222 COVID-19 vaccine. Findings and limits, study-wide: CD4 TCRs linked to vaccination spanned spike, dominating at 160-218 and 743-854.

Profiling relied on immunoSEQ multiplex PCR, and the TCRdb table lists in-frame clones only, not all of them. The sample yields about 160,000 clones, around nine tenths seen once. Material: peripheral blood, obtained on day 0 of AZD1222 vaccination. This clonotype was sampled from an adult in good health.

CDR3 sequence reads: CASSERRGYTF. CDR3 DNA: TGTGCCAGCAGCGAACGACGAGGCTACACCTTC. The chain uses TRBV6-2 or TRBV6-3 and TRBJ1-2, with D unclear. Trimming left V 6 bases short and J 8 bases short, with 10 bases between. CDR3 size: 11 residues. Germline V gene sequence: CDR1 MNHEY, CDR2 SVGEGT.